These T cell receptor beta chains were read from a single sample in a study of blood T cell repertoires in COVID-19. Using immunoSEQ multiplex PCR, the repertoire was profiled, and TCRdb retains in-frame clones only, with some absent. The sample shows under 250,000 clones, almost 85% of them seen only once. The specimen sequenced was peripheral blood. The source is a woman in her 70s with COVID-19, enrolled during active disease. Each CDR3 is given without its conserved first and last residue.

j_gene,v_gene,CDR3aa
TRBJ1-6,TRBV19,ASSIGGNSPLH
TRBJ1-4,TRBV4-1,ASSQDPPNEKLF
TRBJ2-3,TRBV3-1/TRBV3-2,ASSQVASGAGTDTQY
TRBJ1-6,TRBV24-1,ATRQGRNSPLH
TRBJ1-5,TRBV18,ASSPDGLRAQH
TRBJ2-5,TRBV7-9,ASSPLLAGDWETQY
TRBJ2-3,TRBV7-9,ASSLHFPRDTQY
TRBJ2-1,TRBV7-6,ASSLLAGPYNEQF
TRBJ1-5,TRBV4-2,ASSQDTAGPQH
TRBJ2-1,TRBV5-8,ASSLITGAKHYNEQF
TRBJ1-3,TRBV7-2,ASSLTVSGNTIY
TRBJ1-1,TRBV7-2,ASGQGAGTEAF
TRBJ1-1,TRBV27,ASSSTVNTEAF
TRBJ2-7,TRBV11-3,ASSVVGSSYEQY
TRBJ2-5,TRBV4-2,ASSPDGLTSGGAYETQY